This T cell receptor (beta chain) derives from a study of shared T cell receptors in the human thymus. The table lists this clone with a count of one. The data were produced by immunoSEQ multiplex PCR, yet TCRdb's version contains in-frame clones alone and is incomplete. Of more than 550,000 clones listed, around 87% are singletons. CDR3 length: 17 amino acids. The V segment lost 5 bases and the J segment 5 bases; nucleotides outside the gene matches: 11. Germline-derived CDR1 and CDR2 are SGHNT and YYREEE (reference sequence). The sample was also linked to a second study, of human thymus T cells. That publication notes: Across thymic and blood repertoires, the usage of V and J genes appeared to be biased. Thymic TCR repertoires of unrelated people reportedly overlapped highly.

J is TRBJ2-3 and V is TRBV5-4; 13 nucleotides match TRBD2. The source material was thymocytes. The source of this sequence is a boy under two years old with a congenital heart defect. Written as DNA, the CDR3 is TGTGCCAGCAGAGGGGGAAGGACTAGCGGGAGTGGAGATACGCAGTATTTT. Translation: CASRGGRTSGSGDTQYF. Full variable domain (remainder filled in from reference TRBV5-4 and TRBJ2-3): ETGVTQSPTHLIKTRGQQVTLRCSSQSGHNTVSWYQQALGQGPQFIFQYYREEENGRGNFPPRFSGLQFPNYSSELNVNALELDDSALYLCASRGGRTSGSGDTQYFGPGTRLTVL.